The T cell receptor beta chain under discussion was sequenced for a study of blood T cell repertoires in COVID-19. As for the study in general: Collection of acute and convalescent COVID-19 samples took place in the United States, Italy and Spain. Sources were T cells, B-cell-depleted T cells, or PBMCs; the material itself was cDNA or gDNA.

V was shortened by 1 base and J by 8 bases, with 8 bases between the two germline ends. From germline, CDR1 is LGHDT and CDR2 YNNKEL (reference sequence). CDR3 length equals 12 residues. In the original analysis: Reference gene primer amplification yielded estimated nucleated cell counts. Profiled with immunoSEQ multiplex PCR; TCRdb holds only in-frame clones, not every one. The D gene and trimming were derived from the DNA, and the V and J assignments and clone size from that table. The profile shows 280,000 or so clones, roughly 86% of them singletons. The sequence was collected from a woman younger than 45 who had recovered from COVID-19. Source material: peripheral blood. The rearrangement links TRBV3-1 (or the pseudogene TRBV3-2) to TRBJ1-2, with TRBD1 as a possible D gene (5 bases). CDR3 sequence reads: CASSQVSGGYTF. The CDR3 nucleotides read TGTGCCAGCAGCCAAGTTTCAGGGGGCTACACCTTC.